The sequence of this T cell receptor beta chain was determined in a study of HIV-infected children after antiretroviral therapy interruption. The overall study: Continuous-treatment children had median age roughly 8 years, interruption approximately 8.8 years. Continuous-treatment samples came from weeks 0, 48 and 150.

This clonotype was detected ten times or more. As yet, its antigen is unknown. Unique molecular identifiers were included in an RNA-based 3' RACE TCR library. A single record per CDR3 protein comes from TCRdb applying MiXCR to the 3' RACE reads. Of some 40,000 distinct CDR3 sequences listed, approximately 6.1% were seen once; the top ten hold more than 0.95%. Germline-derived CDR1 and CDR2 are SGHRS and YFSETQ. The V and J ends lost 0 bases and 1 base respectively, with 14 bases between them. There are 16 residues in the CDR3. Whole-study findings and limits: The Gini coefficient of naive CD4+ repertoires rose, returning to baseline by 3 years.

The treatment: PENTA 11 planned treatment interruption arm or continuous ART arm. At least 24 weeks of at least three-drug ART, in children 2 to 15 years. This TCR derives from a pool of human donors with HIV. J is TRBJ2-7 and V is TRBV5-1; D may correspond to TRBD1 or TRBD2 (5 bases each). Sequences were derived from CD45RA+ CD4+ T cells from PBMCs, pooled from several time points, sampled from a donor given antiretroviral therapy, either interrupted or continuous. Regarding subset: naive CD4+ CD45RA+ CD45RO- T cells. DNA for the CDR3: TGCGCCAGCAGCTTGGGGGCAGGGACGAGATCCTACGAGCAGTACTTC. Amino acids: CASSLGAGTRSYEQYF. Looking up the rest from reference TRBV5-1 and TRBJ2-7 gives the full variable domain: KAGVTQTPRYLIKTRGQQVTLSCSPISGHRSVSWYQQTPGQGLQFLFEYFSETQRNKGNFPGRFSGRQFSNSRSEMNVSTLELGDSALYLCASSLGAGTRSYEQYFGPGTRLTVT.